This TCR beta chain was observed in a study of OX40 agonist ivuxolimab in advanced cancers. On this clone: The antigen is not known.

Findings and limits, study-wide: Nonresponders, in some cases, also had low normalized T-cell clonal expansion.

Systemic immunosuppression or a history of autoimmune disease excluded patients. The table came from immunoSEQ multiplex PCR; TCRdb's copy has only in-frame clones and leaves some out. The table includes fewer than 15,000 clones, 65% to 85% detected once. Germline CDR1 reads MNHEY; CDR2 reads SMNVEV (reference sequence). This CDR3 has 14 amino acids. The V end lost 2 bases, the J end lost 0 bases, and 4 bases lay between the germline ends. The sequences come from CD4+ or CD8+ T cells sorted from blood, collected in a trial of the OX40 agonist ivuxolimab. This sequence was found in an adult with an advanced solid tumor such as melanoma, head and neck, liver or kidney cancer. The chain couples TRBV27 to TRBJ1-4; D remains unclear. The CDR3: CASSLASTNEKLFF. In DNA form, the CDR3 reads TGTGCCAGCAGTTTAGCCTCAACTAATGAAAAACTGTTTTTT.